The next 21 T cell receptor beta chains were all read from a single sample in a study of Ad26.COV2.S vaccination and SARS-CoV-2 variants. TCRdb keeps only in-frame clones here, not all; method: immunoSEQ multiplex PCR. The sample lists fewer than 800,000 clones; 89% were seen once. Stated treatment: some 20 received Ad26.COV2.S at low or high dose, single or two shots; roughly 5 received placebo; per-sample allocation not given. It was on day 63 after the first vaccine or placebo injection that samples were taken. The sample in question was peripheral blood, obtained in a trial of Ad26.COV2.S vaccine versus placebo. The receptors derive from a person between 18 and 65 years old who received the Ad26.COV2.S COVID-19 vaccine or a placebo.

This clone has only a few counts. J is TRBJ2-3 and V is TRBV18, with 8 nucleotides matching TRBD2. The length of the CDR3 is 15 residues. CDR1 and CDR2 from the germline V gene are KGHSH and LQKENI. The trim removed 3 bases at V and 5 bases at J, leaving 7 bases unmatched. CDR3 DNA sequence: TGTGCCAGCTCACCTAGCGGGGTCGCGGGAGATACGCAGTATTTT. Residues: CASSPSGVAGDTQYF. Full variable domain (outside the CDR3, taken from reference TRBV18 and TRBJ2-3): NAGVMQNPRHLVRRRGQEARLRCSPMKGHSHVYWYRQLPEEGLKFMVYLQKENIIDESGMPKERFSAEFPKEGPSILRIQQVVRGDSAAYFCASSPSGVAGDTQYFGPGTRLTVL.

The chain couples TRBV4-2 to TRBJ2-5; 9 nucleotides agree with TRBD2. The CDR3 sequence is 15 residues long. In germline, CDR1 is LGHNA, CDR2 YNFKEQ. The ends lost 4 bases at V and 2 bases at J; junction bases unmatched: 5. The CDR3 is CASSLSLAGQETQYF. Here the CDR3 DNA reads TGTGCCAGCAGCCTCAGCCTAGCGGGGCAAGAGACCCAGTACTTC.

The V call is TRBV6-6, the J call TRBJ2-3, with 8 bases matching TRBD2. In germline, CDR1 is MNHNY, CDR2 SVGAGI (reference sequence). Trimming cost V 2 bases and J 3 bases; bases outside gene matches: 1. The CDR3 extends over 14 amino acids. The CDR3 nucleotides are TGTGCCAGCAGTTACAAGCGGGGGACAGATACGCAGTATTTT. It translates to CASSYKRGTDTQYF.

The chain has TRBV5-4 and TRBJ2-7; the match to TRBD2 covers 13 bases. CDR3 length: 15 residues. Germline CDR1 reads SGHNT; CDR2 reads YYREEE (reference sequence). V was pared by 4 bases and J by 5 bases, with 6 bases of the junction left unmatched. The CDR3 loop reads CASSLRLAGGNEQYF. CDR3 DNA: TGTGCCAGCAGCCTCCGACTAGCGGGAGGCAACGAGCAGTACTTC.

The V and J genes are TRBV18 and TRBJ1-5; D is unclear. V was trimmed by 2 bases and J by 5 bases, leaving 13 bases between them. The CDR3 runs 15 residues. CDR1 KGHSH and CDR2 LQKENI come from the germline V gene. The CDR3 coding sequence is TGTGCCAGCTCACCAAGAGGGAGAGGAGATCAGCCCCAGCATTTT. This encodes CASSPRGRGDQPQHF.

This chain uses TRBV9 with TRBJ2-1, with TRBD1 identical over 7 bases. The CDR3 has 15 amino acids. Germline CDR1 is SGDLS and CDR2 is YYNGEE. V was clipped by 4 bases and J by 4 bases; unmatched bases: 8. CDR3 region: CASSIRQGEYNEQFF. The CDR3 DNA reads as TGTGCCAGCAGCATCCGACAGGGCGAGTACAATGAGCAGTTCTTC.

CDR3 region: CASSQDLLRGWDNTGELFF. CDR3 in DNA: TGTGCCAGCAGCCAAGACCTCCTCCGGGGGTGGGATAACACCGGGGAGCTGTTTTTT. The genes are TRBV14 and TRBJ2-2, with a weak D call TRBD2 (6 bases). Germline V gives CDR1 SGHDN, CDR2 FVKESK. V shed 0 bases and J shed 2 bases, with 19 bases lying between them. This CDR3 is 19 amino acids long. The full variable domain, in which reference TRBV14 and TRBJ2-2 provide the parts outside the CDR3, is EAGVTQFPSHSVIEKGQTVTLRCDPISGHDNLYWYRRVMGKEIKFLLHFVKESKQDESGMPNNRFLAERTGGTYSTLKVQPAELEDSGVYFCASSQDLLRGWDNTGELFFGEGSRLTVL.

In the case of this clone: Additional DNA sequences in this sample encode the identical CDR3. CDR3 in DNA: TGTGCCAGTAGTATCTGGAACACTGAAGCTTTCTTT. This sequence encodes CASSIWNTEAFF. The V call is TRBV19, the J call TRBJ1-1; D uncertain. V was pared by 3 bases and J by 1 base, with 3 bases between. The CDR3 contains 12 residues. Germline V gene data show CDR1 as LNHDA and CDR2 as SQIVND (reference sequence).

The rearrangement joins TRBV5-4 to TRBJ1-3; D is undetermined. V was pared by 2 bases and J by 8 bases, with 8 bases between. From germline, CDR1 is SGHNT and CDR2 YYREEE (reference sequence). The CDR3 spans 12 residues. DNA of the CDR3: TGTGCCAGCAGCTTTTTCCCGGACACCATATATTTT. It is translated as CASSFFPDTIYF.

This clone was seen only once. The V gene is TRBV5-8, the J gene TRBJ1-1, with D possibly TRBD1 on 6 matching bases. Trimming took 3 bases from V and 6 from J, leaving 9 bases between them. Germline CDR1 is SGHTS and CDR2 is YDEGEE. The CDR3 loop spans 12 amino acids. CDR3 coding DNA: TGTGCCAGCAGCTGGGGACATCCTGAAGCTTTCTTT. Translated: CASSWGHPEAFF.

The gene calls are TRBV6-6 and TRBJ2-4; D unclear. The germline V and J ends were trimmed by 6 bases and 0 bases, with 15 bases remaining between them. Germline CDR1 is MNHNY and CDR2 is SVGAGI (reference sequence). The CDR3 totals 16 residues. The CDR3 DNA is TGTGCCAGCAGACGGTCCGTCCCTCTAGCCAAAAACATTCAGTACTTC. This gives the protein CASRRSVPLAKNIQYF.

The chain is built from TRBV30 and TRBJ1-1; possibly TRBD1 for D (5 bases). The CDR3 consists of 14 residues. Germline V CDR1 and CDR2: GTSNPN, SVGIG (reference sequence). V lost 5 bases and J lost 1, with 14 bases in between. CDR3 in DNA: TGTGCCTGGGGAGAGGGACGGCCGAACACTGAAGCTTTCTTT. As protein: CAWGEGRPNTEAFF.

This chain links TRBV24-1 with TRBJ1-2; D remains unclear. The V end was cut by 0 bases, the J end by 8 bases, with 12 bases between. The CDR3 length is 14 residues. CDR1 KGHDR and CDR2 SFDVKD come from the germline V gene. The chain's CDR3 is CATSDLRQDSGYTF. In nucleotides, the CDR3 is TGTGCCACCAGTGATTTGCGTCAGGATAGCGGCTACACCTTC.

The genes are TRBV5-4 and TRBJ2-7; TRBD2 matches at 8 bases. Trimming removed 3 bases from V and 9 bases from J; junction bases left unmatched: 5. Germline V gives CDR1 SGHNT, CDR2 YYREEE (reference sequence). CDR3 length equals 12 residues. This CDR3 reads CASSSGGQGQYF. The CDR3 DNA reads TGTGCCAGCAGCTCGGGGGGGCAGGGGCAGTACTTC. Drawing the rest from reference TRBV5-4 and TRBJ2-7, the complete variable domain is ETGVTQSPTHLIKTRGQQVTLRCSSQSGHNTVSWYQQALGQGPQFIFQYYREEENGRGNFPPRFSGLQFPNYSSELNVNALELDDSALYLCASSSGGQGQYFGPGTRLTVT.

About this clone: At one boundary the junction diverges from the germline segment, which might be a read error. The J gene is TRBJ2-2, the V gene TRBV7-7; D possibly corresponds to TRBD1 (7 bases). This CDR3 has 15 amino acids. Germline lookup yields CDR1 SSHAT and CDR2 FNYEAQ (reference sequence). CDR3 region: CASSPRQGGTGELFF. In DNA form, the CDR3 reads TGTGCTAGCAGCCCTCGCCAGGGGGGCACCGGGGAGCTGTTTTTT.

This clone was seen a single time. J is TRBJ1-3 and V is TRBV25-1; D is ambiguous. V was pared by 11 bases and J by 2 bases, with 10 bases between. Germline values: CDR1 MGHDK, CDR2 SYGVNS. The length of the CDR3 is 12 residues. CDR3 DNA sequence: TGTGCCGTCAACGGACCTGGAAACACCATATATTTT. It specifies CAVNGPGNTIYF.

This clone was seen once. The chain recombines TRBV7-9 with TRBJ1-2, with D possibly TRBD1 on 6 matching bases. This CDR3 spans 15 amino acids. Germline loops: CDR1 SEHNR, CDR2 FQNEAQ (reference sequence). Trimming removed 4 bases from V and 4 bases from J, with 16 bases in between. CDR3 in amino acids: CASSSSGPRGYGYTF. CDR3 DNA sequence: TGTGCCAGCAGCTCCAGCGGTCCCAGGGGCTATGGCTACACCTTC.

The J gene is TRBJ2-2, the V gene TRBV9, with TRBD1 as a possible D gene (6 bases). The CDR3 runs 18 residues. From germline, CDR1 is SGDLS and CDR2 YYNGEE. V dropped 0 bases and J dropped 2 bases, with 17 bases sitting between them. In DNA form, the CDR3 reads TGTGCCAGCAGCGTAGGTCAAGTTGGGACACTTAACACCGGGGAGCTGTTTTTT. Protein: CASSVGQVGTLNTGELFF. The whole variable domain, filled in from reference TRBV9 and TRBJ2-2, reads DSGVTQTPKHLITATGQRVTLRCSPRSGDLSVYWYQQSLDQGLQFLIQYYNGEERAKGNILERFSAQQFPDLHSELNLSSLELGDSALYFCASSVGQVGTLNTGELFFGEGSRLTVL.

The V gene is TRBV5-6, the J gene TRBJ1-2, with D maybe TRBD1 (5 bases). Germline V lookup: CDR1 SGHDT, CDR2 YYEEEE. The CDR3 contains 13 residues. V lost 2 bases and J lost 8, with 13 bases in between. CDR3 in amino acids: CASSLRGAGGYTF. The CDR3 nucleotides are TGTGCCAGCAGCTTAAGAGGTGCAGGGGGCTACACCTTC.

For this clone: An end of the junction does not agree with germline; a read error may underlie this. The V call is TRBV30, the J call TRBJ2-7; TRBD2 aligns across 7 bases. The length of the CDR3 is 13 residues. Germline V lookup: CDR1 GTSNPN, CDR2 SVGIG (reference sequence). The CDR3 protein is CARSRGDSYEQYF. The CDR3 DNA sequence: TGTGCCCGGAGTCGGGGGGACTCCTACGAGCAGTACTTC.

The chain combines TRBV9 with TRBJ2-1; 8 bases match TRBD2. The CDR3 is made up of 16 amino acids. V trimming: 0 bases; J trimming: 1 base; junction bases outside the gene matches: 3. Germline V CDR1 and CDR2: SGDLS, YYNGEE. The CDR3 is CASSVDTSGSYNEQFF. The CDR3 DNA is TGTGCCAGCAGCGTAGACACTAGCGGTTCCTACAATGAGCAGTTCTTC.